The 30 T cell receptor beta chains reported below all come from one sample, sequenced in a study of T-cell memory formation after mild COVID-19. TCRdb called the 5' RACE reads again in MiXCR, with one record for every CDR3 protein. The table records under 300,000 distinct CDR3 sequences, 8.5% to 9.5% of them present only once. The sample taken for sequencing was PBMCs or a T cell subset sorted from them (not recorded which). The receptors were gathered from a man between 18 and 29 years old who had mild COVID-19 (a few samples of this study predate the infection). Cell type and time point are not known.

The chain combines TRBV20-1 with TRBJ2-3; 10 nucleotides match TRBD2. CDR1 and CDR2 (germline): DFQATT, SNEGSKA (reference sequence). The CDR3 is 15 amino acids. V shed 7 bases and J 5 bases; nucleotides not matched to a gene: 12. Here the CDR3 reads CSGGRSGGAGDTQYF. In nucleotides, the CDR3 is TGCAGTGGTGGGCGGAGCGGGGGGGCAGGAGATACGCAGTATTTT.

V gene TRBV24-1 combines with J gene TRBJ2-1; possibly TRBD1 for D (6 bases). Germline CDR1 KGHDR, CDR2 SFDVKD. With 2 bases removed from V and 1 base from J, the gap between germline ends came to 14 bases. This CDR3 is built from 17 residues. CDR3 in DNA: TGTGCCACCAGTGATTCAAGGACAGTCCTTTCCTACAATGAGCAGTTCTTC. Translation: CATSDSRTVLSYNEQFF.

This clonotype appeared many times. This rearrangement joins TRBV4-1 to TRBJ2-3; D not resolved. Germline V gene data show CDR1 as MGHRA and CDR2 as YSYEKL. The length of the CDR3 is 16 residues. Trimming stripped 0 bases from V and 0 bases from J, with 10 bases between. CDR3 residues: CASSQEQAPSTDTQYF. Written as DNA, the CDR3 is TGCGCCAGCAGCCAAGAGCAGGCCCCTAGCACAGATACGCAGTATTTT.

Ten or more counts support this clonotype. V gene TRBV4-3 combines with J gene TRBJ2-1; D call uncertain. The CDR3 covers 15 residues. V lost 0 bases and J lost 0, with 6 bases in between. The germline gives CDR1 LGHNA, CDR2 YSLEER. The CDR3 nucleotides read TGCGCCAGCAGCCAAGAACAGAGCTCCTACAATGAGCAGTTCTTC. Amino acid sequence: CASSQEQSSYNEQFF.

This clonotype was picked up a small number of times. The chain recombines TRBV10-3 with TRBJ1-2; 8 bases match TRBD1. The CDR3 has 15 amino acids. Germline trimming cut 6 bases from V and 4 bases from J; bases unmatched to any gene: 10. CDR1 ENHRY and CDR2 SYGVKD come from the germline V gene. The CDR3 spells CAIRKGGQDLYGYTF. CDR3 bases: TGTGCCATCAGGAAAGGGGGACAGGACCTCTATGGCTACACCTTC.

This clonotype was observed at least ten times. The rearrangement links TRBV4-3 to TRBJ1-4, with D unresolved. Germline V gene lookup returns CDR1 LGHNA and CDR2 YSLEER. Trimming stripped 0 bases from V and 6 bases from J, with 20 bases between. This CDR3 is 18 amino acids long. The DNA of the CDR3 is TGCGCCAGCAGCCAAGATAAGCCTCTGCGGAGAGAGGATGAAAAACTGTTTTTT. Its protein is CASSQDKPLRREDEKLFF.

In this sample, this clonotype turned up a few times. The chain combines TRBV6-5 with TRBJ2-5; D is perhaps TRBD2 (5 bases). The CDR3 is 14 amino acids. Trimming removed 4 bases from V and 2 bases from J, with 11 bases in between. Germline V gene data show CDR1 as MNHEY and CDR2 as SVGAGI. The CDR3 nucleotides read TGTGCCAGCAGTTCAGTCCGGGAACAAGAGACCCAGTACTTC. Amino acids: CASSSVREQETQYF.

The V gene is TRBV12-5, the J gene TRBJ2-3; D is uncertain. Germline CDR1 and CDR2: LGHNT and FRNRAP. Trimming removed 3 bases from V and 1 base from J, with 5 bases in between. This CDR3 contains 13 residues. The CDR3 is CASGFRGTDTQYF. CDR3 coding DNA: TGTGCTAGTGGTTTCCGGGGCACAGATACGCAGTATTTT.

The genes are TRBV30 and TRBJ1-5; no firm D call. V lost 0 bases, J lost 5 bases, and 20 bases lay in between. The CDR3 sequence is 17 residues long. Germline CDR1 is GTSNPN and CDR2 is SVGIG (reference sequence). CDR3 amino acids: CAWSVRGVRSLDQPQHF. The CDR3 DNA reads as TGTGCCTGGAGTGTACGGGGAGTCAGGAGCCTGGATCAGCCCCAGCATTTT.

This clonotype was detected only a few times. V usage is TRBV6-6 and J usage is TRBJ2-4; TRBD1 matches at 9 bases. This CDR3 region has 14 residues. Germline V gene lookup returns CDR1 MNHNY and CDR2 SVGAGI (reference sequence). The J segment lost 11 bases and the V segment lost 6 bases, leaving 11 bases of the junction unmatched. The CDR3 sequence is CASSQSPGQGLQYF. Here the CDR3 DNA reads TGTGCCAGCAGCCAATCACCGGGACAGGGCCTTCAGTACTTC.

This clonotype has more than one count but fewer than ten. The chain employs TRBV12-3 or TRBV12-4 and TRBJ1-4; no definite D call. With 8 bases removed from V and 8 bases from J, the gap between germline ends came to 9 bases. The CDR3 sequence is 11 residues long. CDR3 protein: CASLGGEKLFF. The CDR3 region has the DNA TGTGCCAGCCTAGGCGGGGAAAAACTGTTTTTT.

This clonotype has ten or more counts. CDR3 loop: CASTQNTEAFF. As DNA, the CDR3 is TGTGCCAGCACCCAGAACACTGAAGCTTTCTTT. The chain has TRBV7-9 and TRBJ1-1; no definite D call. Deletions cut 7 bases from V and 1 base from J, with 4 bases between. The germline V gene has CDR1 SEHNR and CDR2 FQNEAQ (reference sequence). This CDR3 spans 11 amino acids.

This clonotype was counted a few times. The chain's CDR3 is CASRRQGGNTIYF. CDR3 coding DNA: TGTGCCAGCAGGCGACAGGGTGGAAACACCATATATTTT. The chain combines TRBV25-1 with TRBJ1-3; 7 bases align to TRBD1. Trimming at V came to 6 bases and at J to 3 bases, leaving 2 bases not matched to a gene. Germline V gene lookup returns CDR1 MGHDK and CDR2 SYGVNS. The CDR3 is 13 residues long.

This clonotype appeared a few times. The chain couples TRBV5-1 to TRBJ2-1, with unresolved D. Trimming cost V 4 bases and J 1 base, with 15 bases left between them. CDR1 and CDR2 from the germline V gene are SGHRS and YFSETQ. The CDR3 consists of 16 residues. The CDR3 DNA follows: TGCGCCAGCAGCAAAAGGACGCGAGGATCCTACAATGAGCAGTTCTTC. Protein product: CASSKRTRGSYNEQFF. Together with reference TRBV5-1 and TRBJ2-1, the CDR3 gives the full variable domain: KAGVTQTPRYLIKTRGQQVTLSCSPISGHRSVSWYQQTPGQGLQFLFEYFSETQRNKGNFPGRFSGRQFSNSRSEMNVSTLELGDSALYLCASSKRTRGSYNEQFFGPGTRLTVL.

This clonotype has just a few counts. This chain joins TRBV4-2 and TRBJ1-1; D gene unclear. From germline, CDR1 is LGHNA and CDR2 YNFKEQ. Trimming pared 1 base from V and 1 base from J, leaving 10 bases between. There are 15 residues in the CDR3. CDR3 DNA sequence: TGTGCCAGCAGCCAAGGTACCAGAGAGAACACTGAAGCTTTCTTT. This gives the protein CASSQGTRENTEAFF.

This clonotype was seen only a few times. The V gene is TRBV20-1, the J gene TRBJ2-3, with a tentative D call TRBD1 (5 bases). CDR1 is DFQATT, CDR2 SNEGSKA, per germline (reference sequence). The V and J ends lost 6 bases and 2 bases respectively, with 21 bases between them. CDR3 length: 16 residues. DNA for the CDR3: TGCAGTGCCCCCCTGCCCAGGGCCCAAAACACAGATACGCAGTATTTT. It yields the protein CSAPLPRAQNTDTQYF.

This chain joins TRBV6-5 and TRBJ1-2; 10 positions match TRBD1. J gave up 6 bases and V 0 bases, and 7 bases lay outside the gene matches. This CDR3 contains 16 residues. Per germline, CDR1 MNHEY and CDR2 SVGAGI. In DNA form, the CDR3 reads TGTGCCAGCAGTTACTCGGCTACGGGACAGGGGAATGGCTACACCTTC. Translated, it gives CASSYSATGQGNGYTF.

This clonotype was counted ten times or more. The CDR3 DNA sequence: TGTGCCAGCAGCTTACAGGGACAGGGTATCGCCCAGTACTTC. This codes for CASSLQGQGIAQYF. The rearrangement links TRBV27 to TRBJ2-5, with 9 bases identical to TRBD1. Germline V CDR1 and CDR2: MNHEY, SMNVEV (reference sequence). Trimming at V came to 6 bases and at J to 9 bases, leaving 11 bases not matched to a gene. The CDR3 length is 14 residues.

This clonotype was detected a few times. The V gene is TRBV19, the J gene TRBJ2-5; 8 bases align to TRBD2. CDR1 and CDR2 from the germline V gene are LNHDA and SQIVND (reference sequence). The CDR3 extends over 15 amino acids. V lost 6 bases to trimming and J lost 0 bases; unmatched junction nucleotides: 6. The CDR3: CASRPTSANQETQYF. The CDR3 DNA reads as TGTGCCAGTAGACCGACTAGCGCAAACCAAGAGACCCAGTACTTC. The whole variable domain, remainder taken from reference TRBV19 and TRBJ2-5, is DGGITQSPKYLFRKEGQNVTLSCEQNLNHDAMYWYRQDPGQGLRLIYYSQIVNDFQKGDIAEGYSVSREKKESFPLTVTSAQKNPTAFYLCASRPTSANQETQYFGPGTRLLVL.

V is TRBV9 and J is TRBJ2-2; 10 bases are a match to TRBD2. The CDR3 has 18 amino acids. In germline, CDR1 is SGDLS, CDR2 YYNGEE. Unmatched junction bases numbered 9, after V lost 0 bases and J lost 4 bases. The DNA of the CDR3 is TGTGCCAGCAGCGTAGTGCCTAGCGGGGGACTATCCACCGGGGAGCTGTTTTTT. Protein product: CASSVVPSGGLSTGELFF.

The chain carries TRBV15 and TRBJ1-2; D is possibly TRBD1 (5 bases). The CDR3 has 13 residues. CDR1 is LNHNV and CDR2 is YYDKDF in the germline V gene (reference sequence). Trimming shortened V by 2 bases and J by 7 bases, and 11 bases separated the two germline ends. The DNA of the CDR3 is TGTGCCACCAGCAGACAGGGTGTGGGTGGCTACACCTTC. Its translation: CATSRQGVGGYTF.

This clonotype was counted only a few times. This chain joins TRBV29-1 and TRBJ1-1; D gene uncertain. Looked up from germline, CDR1 is SQVTM and CDR2 is ANQGSEA. The CDR3 runs 13 residues. V lost 4 bases, J lost 0 bases, and 9 bases lay in between. CDR3 region: CSVVVQMNTEAFF. CDR3 DNA: TGCAGCGTTGTTGTGCAGATGAACACTGAAGCTTTCTTT. Using reference TRBV29-1 and TRBJ1-1 for the parts outside the CDR3, the full variable domain is SAVISQKPSRDICQRGTSLTIQCQVDSQVTMMFWYRQQPGQSLTLIATANQGSEATYESGFVIDKFPISRPNLTFSTLTVSNMSPEDSSIYLCSVVVQMNTEAFFGQGTRLTVV.

This clonotype has more than one count but fewer than ten. V gene TRBV5-1 combines with J gene TRBJ1-4; D is undetermined. The CDR3 has 13 residues. Germline CDR1 is SGHRS and CDR2 is YFSETQ. V lost 3 bases and J lost 6, with 9 bases in between. The CDR3 DNA follows: TGCGCCAGCAGCTCGAACGTTGATGAAAAACTGTTTTTT. It yields the protein CASSSNVDEKLFF.

The rearrangement joins TRBV5-6 to TRBJ1-1; 9 bases match TRBD1. This CDR3 is built from 15 residues. J was trimmed by 8 bases and V by 4 bases; bases with no gene match: 12. Per the germline V gene, CDR1 is SGHDT and CDR2 is YYEEEE. Written as DNA, the CDR3 is TGTGCCAGCAGCGCCGGCGGGACAGGGAAAAGGGAAGCTTTCTTT. As protein: CASSAGGTGKREAFF.

The chain recombines TRBV5-1 with TRBJ2-1; D gene uncertain. Trimming pared 4 bases from V and 2 bases from J, leaving 10 bases between. Germline V gene data show CDR1 as SGHRS and CDR2 as YFSETQ. The CDR3 length is 14 residues. CDR3 DNA: TGCGCCAGCAGCCCGATGCATCCCTACAATGAGCAGTTCTTC. As protein: CASSPMHPYNEQFF.

This clonotype was counted many times. The rearrangement uses TRBV28 and TRBJ2-4, with D possibly being TRBD2 (7 bases). Between the trimmed V and J ends, which lost 4 bases and 3 bases, there was a span of 13 bases. The germline CDR1 and CDR2 sequences are MDHEN and SYDVKM. This CDR3 is built from 15 residues. CDR3 sequence reads: CASSSGGGGKNIQYF. In DNA form, the CDR3 reads TGTGCCAGCAGTTCAGGAGGGGGGGGCAAAAACATTCAGTACTTC.

The chain links TRBV6-1 to TRBJ1-5, with TRBD1 matching over 7 bases. Germline values: CDR1 MNHNS, CDR2 SASEGT. The CDR3 contains 18 residues. Trimming removed 4 bases from V and 4 bases from J; junction bases left unmatched: 16. The CDR3 reads CASSGSELRDSSNQPQHF. Here the CDR3 DNA reads TGTGCCAGCAGTGGCTCAGAGCTCCGGGACAGTTCAAATCAGCCCCAGCATTTT.

In DNA form, the CDR3 reads TGTGCCAGCAGTGCTTCCCGGAGGCACTATGGCTACACCTTC. Amino acids: CASSASRRHYGYTF. The chain joins TRBV6-5 to TRBJ1-2; D not resolved. This CDR3 is 14 amino acids long. Trimming shortened V by 5 bases and J by 3 bases, and 13 bases separated the two germline ends. Germline V gene sequence: CDR1 MNHEY, CDR2 SVGAGI.

This clonotype came up a few times. The gene calls are TRBV6-1 and TRBJ1-2; TRBD1 matches 8 bases. This CDR3 spans 14 amino acids. Germline loops: CDR1 MNHNS, CDR2 SASEGT. V trimming: 4 bases; J trimming: 8 bases; junction bases outside the gene matches: 9. The CDR3 loop reads CASSASQGAFGYTF. CDR3 nucleotides: TGTGCCAGCAGTGCCAGTCAGGGGGCATTCGGCTACACCTTC.

This chain links TRBV3-1 with TRBJ2-1; a weak D match, TRBD2 (6 bases). The CDR3 is 13 residues long. Germline CDR1 and CDR2: LGHDT and YNNKEL (reference sequence). V was trimmed by 7 bases and J by 9 bases, leaving 16 bases between them. DNA for the CDR3: TGTGCCAGCACTTCCGGACCGCGGGGTGAGCAGTTCTTC. Amino acids: CASTSGPRGEQFF.